This T cell receptor beta chain was identified during a study of identical twins. Trimming removed 6 bases at V and 6 bases at J, with 15 bases between. Germline CDR1 reads SGHDN; CDR2 reads FVKESK. The CDR3 length is 14 residues. On this clonotype: Its antigen is unidentified.

TCRdb reanalysed the 5' RACE reads using MiXCR and keeps one entry per CDR3 protein. This sample has about 690,000 distinct CDR3 sequences; 6.1% occur once, and the top ten carry under 2%. Regarding the study as a whole: A lower insertion count was a feature of abundant cord blood beta clonotypes, with no such feature in memory repertoires. Findings came from cross-sectional statistics, without long-term follow-up of donors. Out-of-frame sharing of TCR alpha in monozygotic twins was underestimated by models.

The receptor was isolated from a young man in good health. The source material was naive T cells sorted from blood. V and J are TRBV14 and TRBJ1-5, with a tentative D call TRBD1 (5 bases). The CDR3 coding sequence is TGTGCCAGCAGTCCTCGCGGGGCGGGTCAGCCCCAGCATTTT. It specifies CASSPRGAGQPQHF. Using reference TRBV14 and TRBJ1-5 for the parts outside the CDR3, the full variable domain is EAGVTQFPSHSVIEKGQTVTLRCDPISGHDNLYWYRRVMGKEIKFLLHFVKESKQDESGMPNNRFLAERTGGTYSTLKVQPAELEDSGVYFCASSPRGAGQPQHFGDGTRLSIL.